A single sample is the source of the 16 T cell receptor beta chains below, sequenced in a study of graft-versus-host responses after intestinal transplantation. For these TCRs, the target antigens are not known. Method: immunoSEQ multiplex PCR; TCRdb's copy keeps in-frame clones and lacks some. The sample includes about 41,000 clones, about 95% of them seen just once. Specimen: unstimulated CD8+ T cells sorted from spleen or lymph node cells, collected before transplant. These receptors were collected from a human donor who was the organ donor for an intestinal transplant.

The gene calls are TRBV6-5 and TRBJ1-1; D is perhaps TRBD1 (6 bases). This CDR3 is built from 14 residues. Germline loops: CDR1 MNHEY, CDR2 SVGAGI. With 0 bases removed from V and 1 base from J, the gap between germline ends came to 6 bases. The CDR3 reads CASSYSDRNTEAFF. In DNA form, the CDR3 reads TGTGCCAGCAGTTACTCGGACAGGAACACTGAAGCTTTCTTT.

The chain couples TRBV23-1 to TRBJ2-7; tentatively, D is TRBD1 (5 bases). Being an ORF, TRBV23-1 has a function that is uncertain. The CDR3 covers 15 residues. The ends were cut back, 6 bases at V and 0 bases at J, with 15 bases in the middle. CDR3 in DNA: TGCGCCAGCAGCCTCGGTCAGGGTGCCTCCTACGAGCAGTACTTC. Translating gives CASSLGQGASYEQYF.

The chain combines TRBV19 with TRBJ2-1, with TRBD1 identical over 9 bases. Germline values: CDR1 LNHDA, CDR2 SQIVND (reference sequence). V was pared by 1 base and J by 5 bases, with 3 bases of the junction left unmatched. The CDR3 has 15 residues. CDR3: CASSIGGQGNNEQFF. The CDR3 DNA reads TGTGCCAGTAGTATAGGCGGACAGGGGAACAATGAGCAGTTCTTC.

The V and J genes are TRBV5-1 and TRBJ2-5, with 9 bases matching TRBD1. The DNA end is more similar to TRBJ2-7, so the J call may be wrong. The CDR3 runs to 15 residues. In germline, CDR1 is SGHRS, CDR2 YFSETQ. The CDR3 DNA reads TGCGCCAGCAGCCCGTGGGGGACAGGGAGCGACGAGCAGTACTTC. Amino acids: CASSPWGTGSDEQYF.

The chain uses TRBV6-5 and TRBJ1-1, with D unresolved. The CDR3 spans 13 residues. V was cut by 0 bases and J by 4 bases, with 6 bases left in between. Looked up from germline, CDR1 is MNHEY and CDR2 is SVGAGI. The CDR3 is CASSYSQFTEAFF. The CDR3 nucleotides are TGTGCCAGCAGTTACTCACAATTCACTGAAGCTTTCTTT.

The chain combines TRBV6-9 with TRBJ2-7; 8 bases agree with TRBD2. From germline, CDR1 is MNHGY and CDR2 SVAAGI. Trimming at V came to 6 bases and at J to 6 bases, leaving 13 bases not matched to a gene. This CDR3 region has 15 residues. The CDR3 loop is CASRPSSGGSVEQYF. Written as DNA, the CDR3 is TGTGCCAGCAGACCCTCGAGCGGGGGTTCGGTCGAGCAGTACTTC.

This chain connects TRBV30 to TRBJ1-2, with TRBD1 matching 8 bases. The CDR3 consists of 14 residues. V shed 2 bases, J shed 3 bases, and the junction held 5 bases outside the gene matches. The germline gives CDR1 GTSNPN, CDR2 SVGIG (reference sequence). The CDR3 DNA sequence: TGTGCCTGGAGTTCGGGACAGGAATACTATGGCTACACCTTC. It codes for CAWSSGQEYYGYTF.

The V and J genes are TRBV1 and TRBJ2-5. TRBV1 is a documented pseudogene. The CDR3 sequence is 14 residues long. The CDR3 here is CTSSQEPTQETQYF. For the CDR3, the DNA is TGCACCAGCAGCCAAGAACCCACCCAAGAGACCCAGTACTTC.

The V gene is TRBV7-2, the J gene TRBJ2-4, with 8 bases aligning to TRBD2. The germline CDR1 and CDR2 sequences are SGHTA and FQGNSA. This CDR3 is built from 16 residues. J lost 8 bases, V lost 1 base, and 10 bases had no gene match. The DNA of the CDR3 is TGTGCCAGCAGCTTAGAGGGCGCGGGGGGCGGGGACATTCAGTACTTC. It codes for CASSLEGAGGGDIQYF.

This chain connects TRBV9 to TRBJ1-3, with unresolved D. The V and J ends lost 4 bases and 1 base respectively, with 6 bases between them. There are 13 residues in the CDR3. Per germline, CDR1 SGDLS and CDR2 YYNGEE. CDR3 DNA sequence: TGTGCCAGCAGCCCCCAATCTGGAAACACCATATATTTT. Translation gives CASSPQSGNTIYF.

The V gene is TRBV5-1, the J gene TRBJ1-1; D uncertain. V was cut by 0 bases and J by 0 bases, with 6 bases left in between. This CDR3 is 14 amino acids long. Germline V gene sequence: CDR1 SGHRS, CDR2 YFSETQ. This chain's CDR3 is CASSLDGMNTEAFF. The CDR3 DNA follows: TGCGCCAGCAGCTTGGACGGCATGAACACTGAAGCTTTCTTT.

The chain links TRBV6-4 to TRBJ2-2, with 11 bases aligning to TRBD1. The V gene's germline CDR1 is MRHNA and CDR2 SNTAGT. Losses at the gene ends were 4 bases for V and 4 bases for J; bases not matched to a gene: 2. This CDR3 contains 15 residues. The CDR3 sequence: CASSAGTGGTGELFF. CDR3 sequence (DNA): TGTGCCAGCAGTGCCGGGACAGGGGGCACCGGGGAGCTGTTTTTT.

The genes are TRBV6-5 and TRBJ2-2; no definite D call. The CDR3 spans 14 residues. Trimming stripped 2 bases from V and 2 bases from J, with 6 bases between. Germline CDR1 reads MNHEY; CDR2 reads SVGAGI. The CDR3 DNA is TGTGCCAGCAGTTACGGTCGCAACACCGGGGAGCTGTTTTTT. Translated, it gives CASSYGRNTGELFF.

The CDR3 loop reads CASSILPYWTPPRDTQYF. CDR3 DNA: TGTGCCAGCAGCATACTTCCCTATTGGACTCCACCCAGAGATACGCAGTATTTT. The chain carries TRBV5-4 and TRBJ2-3; TRBD2 is a possible D gene (5 bases). The length of the CDR3 is 18 residues. The ends were cut back, 4 bases at V and 5 bases at J, with 26 bases in the middle. CDR1 is SGHNT, CDR2 YYREEE, per germline (reference sequence).

The chain is built from TRBV4-3 and TRBJ1-4; D is unresolved. V dropped 0 bases and J dropped 7 bases, with 9 bases sitting between them. The CDR3 sequence is 14 residues long. Germline V gene lookup returns CDR1 LGHNA and CDR2 YSLEER. The CDR3 region is CASSQEGGGEKLFF. For the CDR3, the DNA is TGCGCCAGCAGCCAAGAGGGAGGAGGTGAAAAACTGTTTTTT.

CDR3 sequence (DNA): TGTGCCAGTAGTATAGCGGGCAGCGTAACTAACTATGGCTACACCTTC. It specifies CASSIAGSVTNYGYTF. The chain carries TRBV19 and TRBJ1-2; D gene uncertain. Germline CDR1 is LNHDA and CDR2 is SQIVND (reference sequence). The CDR3 sequence is 16 residues long. The V gene lost 1 base and the J gene lost 0 bases, with 12 bases spanning the gap.